This T cell receptor (beta chain) was sequenced in a study of cytomegalovirus exposure and HLA in healthy donors. Study-wide findings and caveats: An analysis that was carried out later associated 16,000 or so TCR beta sequences with HLA alleles at 0.05 false discovery rate. Apparent HLA restriction characterized most CMV-associated TCR beta chains in a later analysis. Most TCR sequences showed up rarely, but some public TCRs showed up in many donors. Later on, an analysis showed TCR association rates differing by HLA locus, with DRB1 the most and HLA-C the fewest.

As concerns this clone: No antigen is known for it.

The PCR was carried out with 60 Vbeta primers and 13 Jbeta primers. Method: immunoSEQ multiplex PCR; TCRdb's copy keeps in-frame clones and lacks some. The table lists 35,000 or so clones, about four fifths of them singletons. The specimen was PBMCs. The receptor's source is a woman aged 40 to 50 in good health and CMV-seronegative.

CDR3 sequence (DNA): TGTGCCAGCTCACCATCAGGACAGGGTTTGAAAGGCTACACCTTC. The encoded protein is CASSPSGQGLKGYTF. The genes are TRBV18 and TRBJ1-2; 8 nucleotides agree with TRBD1. The germline gives CDR1 KGHSH, CDR2 LQKENI. The CDR3 runs 15 residues. With V trimmed by 2 bases and J by 8 bases, 10 bases remained unmatched.